This T cell receptor beta chain appears in the sequencing data of a study of cytomegalovirus exposure and HLA in healthy donors. In the case of this clone: Its antigen is unknown.

The study ran its PCR with 60 Vbeta and 13 Jbeta primers. TCRdb's copy holds only in-frame clones and misses some; the assay was immunoSEQ multiplex PCR. The sample lists roughly 180,000 clones, about four fifths occurring once. Trimming removed 5 bases from V and 5 bases from J; junction bases left unmatched: 8. Germline loops: CDR1 SGHVS, CDR2 FNYEAQ. The CDR3 has 15 amino acids. At collection, donors were nominally healthy, but unrecorded immune exposures were probable. Study-wide results and caveats: In the analysis, some V segments, TRBV6-2 and TRBV6-3 included, were excluded as indistinguishable. Presence/absence analyses supposed approximately even sequencing depth among donors.

This TCR was recovered from a boy aged 5-17 years in good health and CMV-seronegative. The chain employs TRBV7-6 and TRBJ1-4; 7 nucleotides match TRBD1. Input material: PBMCs. In DNA form, the CDR3 reads TGTGCCAGCAGCCTGACAGGGATGTTAAATGAAAAACTGTTTTTT. Its protein is CASSLTGMLNEKLFF. Together with reference TRBV7-6 and TRBJ1-4, the CDR3 gives the full variable domain: GAGVSQSPRYKVTKRGQDVALRCDPISGHVSLYWYRQALGQGPEFLTYFNYEAQQDKSGLPNDRFSAERPEGSISTLTIQRTEQRDSAMYRCASSLTGMLNEKLFFGSGTQLSVL.